The clone carrying this T cell receptor (beta chain) was detected many times. What it recognizes is unknown. Germline CDR1 SQVTM, CDR2 ANQGSEA. Trimming pared 0 bases from V and 3 bases from J, leaving 15 bases between. The CDR3 is 15 residues long. Library preparation for TCR beta used quantitative 5'-RACE with molecular barcodes. One entry per CDR3 protein, called by TCRdb with MiXCR from the 5' RACE reads. Among fewer than 250,000 distinct CDR3 sequences listed, roughly a tenth were seen once. This specimen comes from a study of CD8 T cells in ankylosing spondylitis. Overall study findings and caveats: Ankylosing spondylitis blood appeared to be characterized by a TCR beta motif of about 8 highly homologous variants. Matched synovial fluid from ankylosing spondylitis patients was reported to be enriched for disease-linked clones.

The chain recombines TRBV29-1 with TRBJ2-7; D unclear. Material: blood, either unsorted or a sorted T cell fraction (not recorded which). This receptor was obtained from a male donor with ankylosing spondylitis or in good health (not recorded which). CDR3 residues: CSVEDQSTVDYEQYF. The DNA for the CDR3 is TGCAGCGTTGAAGATCAGTCGACGGTTGACTACGAGCAGTACTTC.